These 8 T cell receptor beta chains came from one sample sequenced in a study of shared clonotypes between healthy human individuals. The table came from immunoSEQ multiplex PCR; TCRdb's copy has only in-frame clones and leaves some out. The table has about 480,000 clones, 60% to 85% seen once. The sequencing input was PBMCs. All receptors come from a middle-aged woman in good health. Some clones in this sample may be carry-over from other donors' samples.

This chain uses TRBV2 with TRBJ2-5; 12 bases fit TRBD2. This CDR3 region has 15 residues. The germline gives CDR1 SNHLY, CDR2 FYNNEI. J was trimmed by 5 bases and V by 9 bases; bases with no gene match: 10. CDR3 DNA: TGTGCCAGTAGTCTAGCGGGAGGGCCCCGCGAGACCCAGTACTTC. It yields the protein CASSLAGGPRETQYF.

The rearrangement joins TRBV5-1 to TRBJ1-6, with unresolved D. CDR1 and CDR2 from the germline V gene are SGHRS and YFSETQ. V lost 0 bases, J lost 7 bases, and 8 bases lay in between. This CDR3 spans 14 amino acids. The CDR3 loop is CASSLGQLNSPLHF. In DNA, the CDR3 is TGCGCCAGCAGCTTGGGGCAGCTAAATTCACCCCTCCACTTT.

This clone was detected a few times. The J gene is TRBJ1-2, the V gene TRBV29-1, with D unresolved. Trimming removed 2 bases at V and 4 bases at J, with 14 bases between. This CDR3 is built from 14 residues. CDR1 SQVTM and CDR2 ANQGSEA come from the germline V gene. In DNA form, the CDR3 reads TGCAGCGTTGAAATCCTTAAAAGTGCCTATGGCTACACCTTC. Encoded protein: CSVEILKSAYGYTF. Full variable domain (missing parts from reference TRBV29-1 and TRBJ1-2): SAVISQKPSRDICQRGTSLTIQCQVDSQVTMMFWYRQQPGQSLTLIATANQGSEATYESGFVIDKFPISRPNLTFSTLTVSNMSPEDSSIYLCSVEILKSAYGYTFGSGTRLTVV.

The rearrangement links TRBV7-9 to TRBJ1-5; D uncertain. Trimming took 5 bases from V and 2 from J, leaving 19 bases between them. The CDR3 runs to 17 residues. Germline V CDR1 and CDR2: SEHNR, FQNEAQ (reference sequence). The CDR3 here is CASSLRTAIAGNQPQHF. For the CDR3, the DNA is TGTGCCAGCAGCCTAAGGACTGCGATCGCGGGCAATCAGCCCCAGCATTTT. Based on the CDR3 plus reference TRBV7-9 and TRBJ1-5, the full variable domain is DTGVSQNPRHKITKRGQNVTFRCDPISEHNRLYWYRQTLGQGPEFLTYFQNEAQLEKSRLLSDRFSAERPKGSFSTLEIQRTEQGDSAMYLCASSLRTAIAGNQPQHFGDGTRLSIL.

This clone has more than one count but fewer than ten. The J gene is TRBJ2-7, the V gene TRBV7-8; D is unclear. This CDR3 is built from 11 residues. Germline CDR1 is SGHVS and CDR2 is FQNEAQ. Deletions cut 2 bases from V and 3 bases from J, with 2 bases between. As DNA, the CDR3 is TGTGCCAGCAGCTTACGCTACGAGCAGTACTTC. This gives the protein CASSLRYEQYF.

The chain recombines TRBV28 with TRBJ2-1; D is undetermined. Germline CDR1 MDHEN, CDR2 SYDVKM. V lost 7 bases and J 0 bases, leaving 7 bases between the germline ends. The CDR3 is 13 residues long. This CDR3 is CASTKASYNEQFF. CDR3 sequence (DNA): TGTGCCAGCACCAAGGCCTCCTACAATGAGCAGTTCTTC.

The chain links TRBV18 to TRBJ2-4; 10 nucleotides align to TRBD2. The CDR3 extends over 16 amino acids. V gave up 2 bases and J gave up 0 bases; unmatched junction bases: 1. Germline V gene sequence: CDR1 KGHSH, CDR2 LQKENI. The CDR3 DNA reads as TGTGCCAGCTCACCAAGACTAGCGGGAGCCAAAAACATTCAGTACTTC. This translates into CASSPRLAGAKNIQYF.

This sequence joins TRBV27 and TRBJ1-5; D gene unclear. The germline CDR1 and CDR2 sequences are MNHEY and SMNVEV (reference sequence). The CDR3 extends over 13 amino acids. Trimming removed 0 bases at V and 7 bases at J, with 7 bases between. The CDR3 DNA sequence: TGTGCCAGCAGTTTATCCTACAGCCAGCCCCAGCATTTT. Protein product: CASSLSYSQPQHF.